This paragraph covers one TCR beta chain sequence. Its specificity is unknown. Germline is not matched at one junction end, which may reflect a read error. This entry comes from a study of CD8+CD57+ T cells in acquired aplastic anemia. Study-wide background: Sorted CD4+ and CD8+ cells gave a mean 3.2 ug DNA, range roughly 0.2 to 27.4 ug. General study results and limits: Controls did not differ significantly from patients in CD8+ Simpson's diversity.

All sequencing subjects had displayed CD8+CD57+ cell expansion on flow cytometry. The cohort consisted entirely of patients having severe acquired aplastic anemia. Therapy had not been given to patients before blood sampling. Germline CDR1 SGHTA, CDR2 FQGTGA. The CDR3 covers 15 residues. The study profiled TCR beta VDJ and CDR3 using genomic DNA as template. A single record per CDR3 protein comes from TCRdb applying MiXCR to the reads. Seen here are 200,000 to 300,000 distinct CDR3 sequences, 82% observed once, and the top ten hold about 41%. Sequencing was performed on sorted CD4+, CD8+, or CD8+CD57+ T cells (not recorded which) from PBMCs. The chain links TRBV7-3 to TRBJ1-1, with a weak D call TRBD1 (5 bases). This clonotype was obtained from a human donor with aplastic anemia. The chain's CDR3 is CASCLHLTGDAQGFF. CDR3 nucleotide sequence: TGTGCCAGCTGCTTACATCTAACAGGCGATGCTCAAGGATTCTTT.